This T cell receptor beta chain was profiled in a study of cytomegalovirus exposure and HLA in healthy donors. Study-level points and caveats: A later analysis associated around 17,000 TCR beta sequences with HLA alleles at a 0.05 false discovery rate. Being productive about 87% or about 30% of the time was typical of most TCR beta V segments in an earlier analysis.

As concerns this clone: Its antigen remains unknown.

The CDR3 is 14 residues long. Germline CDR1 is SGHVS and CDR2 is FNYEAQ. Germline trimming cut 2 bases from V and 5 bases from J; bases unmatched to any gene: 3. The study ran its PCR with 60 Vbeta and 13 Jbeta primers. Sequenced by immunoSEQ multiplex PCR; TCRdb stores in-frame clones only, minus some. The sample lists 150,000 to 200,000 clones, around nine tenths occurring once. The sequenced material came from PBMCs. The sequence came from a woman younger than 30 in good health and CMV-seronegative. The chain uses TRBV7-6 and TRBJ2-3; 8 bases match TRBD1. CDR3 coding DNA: TGTGCCAGCAGCTTAACAGGGGGGAAAGATACGCAGTATTTT. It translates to CASSLTGGKDTQYF. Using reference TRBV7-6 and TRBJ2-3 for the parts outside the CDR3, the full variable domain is GAGVSQSPRYKVTKRGQDVALRCDPISGHVSLYWYRQALGQGPEFLTYFNYEAQQDKSGLPNDRFSAERPEGSISTLTIQRTEQRDSAMYRCASSLTGGKDTQYFGPGTRLTVL.